The TCR beta chain under discussion was sequenced for a study of glioma-infiltrating T cells after dendritic cell vaccination. TCRdb's table, derived via immunoSEQ multiplex PCR, lists solely in-frame clones and lacks some. The sample has about 82,000 clones; 80% to 90% are singletons. The specimen comprised blood, sampled before dendritic cell vaccination. The sequence came from a human donor with glioblastoma.

CDR3 DNA: TGTGCCAGCAGTGCTGACTGGTGGGAGACCCAGTACTTC. Translation: CASSADWWETQYF. The V call is TRBV6-1, the J call TRBJ2-5; D is undetermined. This CDR3 has 13 amino acids. V lost 4 bases, J lost 5 bases, and 11 bases lay in between. Germline lookup yields CDR1 MNHNS and CDR2 SASEGT.